Many counts were recorded for the clone carrying this T cell receptor (beta chain). Its antigen remains unidentified. Regarding time point: newly diagnosed GD, antithyroid drugs for less than 3 months. Scientists built the TCR library using RNA that was extracted from PBMCs. Arm-PCR of CDR3 regions and iRepertoire HTBI primers were the basis on which TCR beta libraries were built. MiXCR, run by TCRdb on the multiplex PCR reads, gives a single entry per CDR3 protein. The data contain around 360,000 distinct CDR3 sequences, roughly 15% of them seen just once; the ten biggest clones take up around 20%. The entry originates in a study of regulatory T cells in long-lasting Graves disease. Across the whole study: Graves' cases, newly diagnosed, had used antithyroid drugs under 3 months.

Per the germline V gene, CDR1 is SGHAT and CDR2 is FQNNGV. The V gene lost 0 bases and the J gene lost 11 bases, with 13 bases spanning the gap. This CDR3 spans 13 amino acids. Study-wide results and limits: With a small sample size, accuracy may have been reduced.

These records were also assigned to another study, of T cells in Graves' hyperthyroidism and ophthalmopathy. That source notes: The majority of expanded thyroid clonotypes above 0.001 also appeared in blood. Progression to ophthalmopathy was predicted a median of 6.5 months early.

The sample was peripheral blood mononuclear cells (PBMCs), taken at new diagnosis, from a patient treated with antithyroid drugs. The V call is TRBV11-2, the J call TRBJ1-1, with D tentatively TRBD1 (5 bases). The receptor's source is a woman in her late teens or twenties with Graves disease. CDR3 DNA sequence: TGTGCCAGCAGCTTAGAGGGAGGGGCGCAGGCTTTCTTT. Protein sequence: CASSLEGGAQAFF.